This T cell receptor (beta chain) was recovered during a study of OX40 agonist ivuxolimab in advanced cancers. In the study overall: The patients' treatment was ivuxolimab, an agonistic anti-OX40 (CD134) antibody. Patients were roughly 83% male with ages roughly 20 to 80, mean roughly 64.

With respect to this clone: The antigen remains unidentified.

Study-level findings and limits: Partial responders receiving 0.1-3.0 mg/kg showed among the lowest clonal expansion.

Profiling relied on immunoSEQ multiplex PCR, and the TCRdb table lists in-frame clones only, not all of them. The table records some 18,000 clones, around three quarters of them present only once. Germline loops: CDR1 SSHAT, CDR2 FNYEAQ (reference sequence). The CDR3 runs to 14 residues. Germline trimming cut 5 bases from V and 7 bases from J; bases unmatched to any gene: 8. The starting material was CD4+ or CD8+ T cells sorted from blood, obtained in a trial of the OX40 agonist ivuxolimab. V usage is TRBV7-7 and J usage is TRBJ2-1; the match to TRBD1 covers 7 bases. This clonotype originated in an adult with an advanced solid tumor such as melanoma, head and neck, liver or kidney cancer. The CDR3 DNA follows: TGTGCCAGCAGCCAATCGGGACAGAGAAATGAGCAGTTCTTC. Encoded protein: CASSQSGQRNEQFF.